The 5 T cell receptor beta chains given below trace back to one sample, sequenced in a study of shared clonotypes between healthy human individuals. The method was immunoSEQ multiplex PCR; TCRdb's version includes in-frame clones alone and lacks a portion of them. The sample includes some 740,000 clones, 90% to 95% of them seen just once. CD45RO-negative, CCR7-selected cells formed the naive CD8 fraction, which excluded terminally differentiated effector memory CD45RA+ cells. Material for sequencing was naive CD8+ T cells sorted from blood. The receptor set was obtained from a man aged 25 to 45 in good health.

CDR3 coding DNA: TGTGCCAGCAGCAAGGGCCTAGCGGGAGAGCGAGAGACCCAGTACTTC. Its protein is CASSKGLAGERETQYF. The chain recombines TRBV21-1 with TRBJ2-5; the table's D call of TRBD2 was not tested on the DNA. TRBV21-1 has pseudogene status. This CDR3 comprises 16 residues.

The V and J genes are TRBV2 and TRBJ2-2; 13 bases agree with TRBD2. Germline V CDR1 and CDR2: SNHLY, FYNNEI. This CDR3 contains 18 residues. The trim removed 3 bases at V and 1 base at J, leaving 5 bases unmatched. The CDR3 spells CASSDPGTSGKNTGELFF. Written as DNA, the CDR3 is TGTGCCAGCAGTGACCCCGGGACTAGCGGGAAGAACACCGGGGAGCTGTTTTTT.

This clone was detected only a few times. V usage is TRBV4-1 and J usage is TRBJ2-5; unclear D gene. CDR1 MGHRA and CDR2 YSYEKL come from the germline V gene. Between the trimmed V and J ends, which lost 0 bases and 1 base, there was a span of 9 bases. The CDR3 covers 15 residues. The DNA of the CDR3 is TGCGCCAGCAGCCAAGAGATGGCAGTCCAAGAGACCCAGTACTTC. Its translation: CASSQEMAVQETQYF.

The chain recombines TRBV27 with TRBJ1-1; TRBD1 matches at 7 bases. Germline-derived CDR1 and CDR2 are MNHEY and SMNVEV (reference sequence). This CDR3 comprises 15 residues. With 6 bases clipped from V and 0 bases from J, the junction kept 7 bases outside the gene matches. This CDR3 is CASRLRDSMNTEAFF. The CDR3, as DNA: TGTGCCAGCAGGCTACGGGACAGTATGAACACTGAAGCTTTCTTT.

For this clone: Here the CDR3 omits its conserved ending phenylalanine or tryptophan, so a read error is the likely source. The DNA is left out, because the CDR3 cannot be placed on it with certainty; the CDR3 is given as TCRdb lists it. V is TRBV21-1 and J is TRBJ2-3; whether TRBD1, the table's D call, matches the DNA was not checked. TRBV21-1 is noted as a pseudogene. The CDR3 length equals 13 residues, ends included. CDR3 sequence: CASSKGGGTGSVV.